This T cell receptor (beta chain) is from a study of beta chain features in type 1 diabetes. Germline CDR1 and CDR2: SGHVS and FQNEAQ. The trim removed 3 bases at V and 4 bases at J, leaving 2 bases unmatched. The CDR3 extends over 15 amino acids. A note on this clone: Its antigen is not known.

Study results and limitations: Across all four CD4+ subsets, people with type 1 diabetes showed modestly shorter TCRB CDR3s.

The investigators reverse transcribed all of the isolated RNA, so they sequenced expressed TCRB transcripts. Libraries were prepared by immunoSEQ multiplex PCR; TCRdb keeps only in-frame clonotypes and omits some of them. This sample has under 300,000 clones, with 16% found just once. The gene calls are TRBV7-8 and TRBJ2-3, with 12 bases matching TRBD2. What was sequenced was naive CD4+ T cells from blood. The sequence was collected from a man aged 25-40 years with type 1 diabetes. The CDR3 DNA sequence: TGTGCCAGCAGCTTGACTAGCGGGAGAGCAGATACGCAGTATTTT. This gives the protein CASSLTSGRADTQYF.